The entry that follows covers one T cell receptor (beta chain) sequence. Its target is not known. Clones were sequenced by immunoSEQ multiplex PCR, and TCRdb holds only the in-frame ones, with some missing. The table lists 55,000 to 75,000 clones, more than 70% of them singletons. Trimming stripped 5 bases from V and 6 bases from J, with 13 bases between. Germline V gene lookup returns CDR1 MNHEY and CDR2 SMNVEV (reference sequence). The CDR3 spans 14 residues. This sample is part of a study of Tregs in tolerant kidney transplant recipients. Study results and caveats: Changing PCR primers prevented nucleotide comparison between some patients' samples. The most relevant donor-specific Treg TCRbeta repertoire apparently came from expansion with activated donor B cells. Validation in larger populations is needed because few patients were studied.

Related graft donors supplied nonmyeloablative bone marrow transplants, and mixed chimerism was transient. CD4+CD25+CD127- Tregs, CD4+CD25- non-Tregs, CD4 and CD8 cells were sorted. This material consisted of CD4+ T cells from blood (PBMCs), taken 6 months after the transplant. This clonotype originated in a human patient who received a combined kidney and bone marrow transplant. A share of the T cells may be of graft donor origin. The V call is TRBV27, the J call TRBJ2-2, with a weak D call TRBD2 (6 bases). DNA for the CDR3: TGTGCCAGCAGTAGGACTAATGTGGCCGGGGAGCTGTTTTTT. This codes for CASSRTNVAGELFF.